This TCR beta chain originates from a study of blood T cells in healthy people across ages. On the study more broadly: Capture by template switching was about one barcoded beta molecule per two T cells.

Combining a sample-barcoded 5' primer with a J-beta primer mix, a second PCR ran for about 7 to 11 cycles. There were at least 2.5 million CDR3-containing paired-end reads obtained from each sample. Each CDR3 protein is one row after TCRdb ran MiXCR on the 5' RACE reads. The repertoire includes approximately 1.5 million distinct CDR3 sequences, roughly two fifths of them detected once, and around 4% sits in the top ten. Germline V CDR1 and CDR2: LNHDA, SQIVND (reference sequence). V was cut by 5 bases and J by 0 bases, with 16 bases left in between. CDR3 length: 16 residues. Isolating PBMCs gave at least 6 million of these cells per sample. Overall study results and limits: Observed TCR beta diversity per million T cells went down as age went up. This fall followed a roughly linear course with age.

This clonotype was seen a few times. Its antigen is not known. The origin of this receptor is a young woman in good health. Input material: blood. V and J are TRBV19 and TRBJ1-1; no reliable D call. CDR3 in DNA: TGTGCCAGTAGTTCCCCCGGGAGATACATGAACACTGAAGCTTTCTTT. Protein sequence: CASSSPGRYMNTEAFF.